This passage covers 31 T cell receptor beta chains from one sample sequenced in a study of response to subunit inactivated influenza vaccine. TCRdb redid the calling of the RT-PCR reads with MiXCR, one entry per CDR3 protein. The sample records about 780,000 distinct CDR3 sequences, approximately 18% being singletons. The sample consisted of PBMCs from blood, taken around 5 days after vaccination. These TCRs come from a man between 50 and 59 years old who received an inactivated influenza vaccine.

CDR3 nucleotide sequence: TGCGCCAGCAGCCGTGGACTTGACACAGATACGCAGTATTTT. Translated, it gives CASSRGLDTDTQYF. J is TRBJ2-3 and V is TRBV5-1, with D perhaps matching TRBD2 (5 bases). V lost 4 bases, J lost 2 bases, and 11 bases lay in between. Germline assignment: CDR1 SGHRS and CDR2 YFSETQ. This CDR3 has 14 residues.

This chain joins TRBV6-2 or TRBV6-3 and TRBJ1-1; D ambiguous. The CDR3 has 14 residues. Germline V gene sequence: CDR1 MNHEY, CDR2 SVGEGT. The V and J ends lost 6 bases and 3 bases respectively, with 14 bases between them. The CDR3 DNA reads TGTGCCAGCAGCCGGGTCACGGTGGACACTGAAGCTTTCTTT. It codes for CASSRVTVDTEAFF.

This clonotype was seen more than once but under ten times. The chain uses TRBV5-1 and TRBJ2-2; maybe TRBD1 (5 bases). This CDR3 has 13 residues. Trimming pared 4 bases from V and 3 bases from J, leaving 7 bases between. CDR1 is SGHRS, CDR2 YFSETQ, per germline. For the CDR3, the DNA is TGCGCCAGCAGCATCAGGGACACCGGGGAGCTGTTTTTT. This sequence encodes CASSIRDTGELFF.

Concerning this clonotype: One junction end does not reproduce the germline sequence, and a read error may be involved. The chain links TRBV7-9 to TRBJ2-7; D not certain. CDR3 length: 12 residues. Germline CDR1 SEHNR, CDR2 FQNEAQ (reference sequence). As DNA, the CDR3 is TGTGCCAGCAGCTTGCTCGGGCCATTCTTGAGCTTC. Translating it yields CASSLLGPFLSF.

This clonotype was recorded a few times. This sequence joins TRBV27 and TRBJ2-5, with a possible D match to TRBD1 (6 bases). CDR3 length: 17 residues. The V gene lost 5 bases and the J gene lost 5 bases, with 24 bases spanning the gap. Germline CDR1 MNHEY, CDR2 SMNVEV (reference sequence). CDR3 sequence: CASSTLQGGLYLETQYF. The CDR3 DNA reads TGTGCCAGCAGTACCTTACAGGGTGGGCTTTATTTGGAGACCCAGTACTTC.

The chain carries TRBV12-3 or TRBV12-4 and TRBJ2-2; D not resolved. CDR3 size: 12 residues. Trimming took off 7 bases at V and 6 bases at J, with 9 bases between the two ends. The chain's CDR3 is CASNREAGELFF. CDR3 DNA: TGTGCCAGCAACCGAGAGGCCGGGGAGCTGTTTTTT.

CDR3 residues: CASSPDTTNEKLFF. CDR3 DNA: TGTGCCAGCAGCCCAGATACAACTAATGAAAAACTGTTTTTT. The chain is built from TRBV7-2 and TRBJ1-4; no clear D gene. This CDR3 contains 14 residues. The V gene lost 5 bases and the J gene lost 0 bases, with 7 bases spanning the gap. The germline CDR1 and CDR2 sequences are SGHTA and FQGNSA. The variable domain in full, with the rest retrieved from reference TRBV7-2 and TRBJ1-4, is GAGVSQSPSNKVTEKGKDVELRCDPISGHTALYWYRQSLGQGLEFLIYFQGNSAPDKSGLPSDRFSAERTGGSVSTLTIQRTQQEDSAVYLCASSPDTTNEKLFFGSGTQLSVL.

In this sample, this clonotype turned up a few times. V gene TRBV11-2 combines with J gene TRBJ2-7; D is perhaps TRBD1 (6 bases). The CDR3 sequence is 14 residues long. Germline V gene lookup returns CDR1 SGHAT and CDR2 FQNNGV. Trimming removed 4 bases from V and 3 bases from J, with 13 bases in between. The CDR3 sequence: CASSSTQGNYEQYF. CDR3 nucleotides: TGTGCCAGCAGCTCCACACAGGGTAACTACGAGCAGTACTTC.

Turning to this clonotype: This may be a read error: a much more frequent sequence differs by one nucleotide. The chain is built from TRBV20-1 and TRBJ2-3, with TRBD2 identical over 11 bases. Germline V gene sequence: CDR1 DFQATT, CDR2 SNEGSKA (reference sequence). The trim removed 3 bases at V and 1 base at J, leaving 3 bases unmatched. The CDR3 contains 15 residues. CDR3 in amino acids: CSARILAGGTDTQYF. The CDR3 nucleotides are TGCAGTGCTAGGATACTAGCGGGAGGCACAGATACGCAGTATTTT.

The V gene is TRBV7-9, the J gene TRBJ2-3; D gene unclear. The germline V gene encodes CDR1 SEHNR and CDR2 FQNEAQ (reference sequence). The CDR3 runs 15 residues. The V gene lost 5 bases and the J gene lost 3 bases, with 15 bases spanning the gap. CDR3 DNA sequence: TGTGCCAGCAGCGCAGACCAAGTGCCTACAGATACGCAGTATTTT. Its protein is CASSADQVPTDTQYF. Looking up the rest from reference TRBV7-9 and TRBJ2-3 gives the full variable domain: DTGVSQNPRHKITKRGQNVTFRCDPISEHNRLYWYRQTLGQGPEFLTYFQNEAQLEKSRLLSDRFSAERPKGSFSTLEIQRTEQGDSAMYLCASSADQVPTDTQYFGPGTRLTVL.

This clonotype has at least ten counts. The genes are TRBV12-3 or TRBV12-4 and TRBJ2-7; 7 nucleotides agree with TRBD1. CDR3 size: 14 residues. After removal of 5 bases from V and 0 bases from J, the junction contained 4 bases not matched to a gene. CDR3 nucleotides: TGTGCCAGCAGTCGGGACAGTAGCTCCTACGAGCAGTACTTC. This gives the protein CASSRDSSSYEQYF.

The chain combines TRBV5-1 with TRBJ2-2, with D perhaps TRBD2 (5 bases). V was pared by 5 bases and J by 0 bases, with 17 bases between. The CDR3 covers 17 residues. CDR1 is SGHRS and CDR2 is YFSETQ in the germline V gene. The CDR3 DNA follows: TGCGCCAGCAGTAGCGCTCCCTTCGAATCGAACACCGGGGAGCTGTTTTTT. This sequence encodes CASSSAPFESNTGELFF. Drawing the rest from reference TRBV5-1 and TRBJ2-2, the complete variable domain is KAGVTQTPRYLIKTRGQQVTLSCSPISGHRSVSWYQQTPGQGLQFLFEYFSETQRNKGNFPGRFSGRQFSNSRSEMNVSTLELGDSALYLCASSSAPFESNTGELFFGEGSRLTVL.

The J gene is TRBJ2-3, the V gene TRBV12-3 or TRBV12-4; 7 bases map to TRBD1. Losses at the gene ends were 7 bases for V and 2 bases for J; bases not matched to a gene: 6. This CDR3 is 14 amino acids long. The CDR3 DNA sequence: TGTGCCAGCAATAGGGACAGTAACACAGATACGCAGTATTTT. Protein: CASNRDSNTDTQYF.

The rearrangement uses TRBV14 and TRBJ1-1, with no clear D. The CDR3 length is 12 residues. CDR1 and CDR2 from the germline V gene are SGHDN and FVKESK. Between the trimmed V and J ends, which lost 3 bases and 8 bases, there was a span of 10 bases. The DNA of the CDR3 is TGTGCCAGCAGCCACGGAACAGTCGAAGCTTTCTTT. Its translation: CASSHGTVEAFF.

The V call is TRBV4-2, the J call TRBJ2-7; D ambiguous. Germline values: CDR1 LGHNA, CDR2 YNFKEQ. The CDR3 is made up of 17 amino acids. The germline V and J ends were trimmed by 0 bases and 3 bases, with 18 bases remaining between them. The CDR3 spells CASSQDSGATGSYEQYF. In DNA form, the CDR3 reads TGTGCCAGCAGCCAAGACTCCGGAGCGACCGGAAGCTACGAGCAGTACTTC.

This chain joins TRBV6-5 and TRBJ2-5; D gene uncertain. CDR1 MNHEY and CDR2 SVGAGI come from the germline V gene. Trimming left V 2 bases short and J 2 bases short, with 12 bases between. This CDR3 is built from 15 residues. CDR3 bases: TGTGCCAGCAGTTACCCAGACACCCCTCAAGAGACCCAGTACTTC. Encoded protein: CASSYPDTPQETQYF.

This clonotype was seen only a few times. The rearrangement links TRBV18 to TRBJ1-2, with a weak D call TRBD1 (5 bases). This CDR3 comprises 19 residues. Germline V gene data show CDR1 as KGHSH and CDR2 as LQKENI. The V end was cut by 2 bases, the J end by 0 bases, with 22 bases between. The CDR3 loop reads CASSPIAARGSPANYGYTF. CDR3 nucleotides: TGTGCCAGCTCACCAATCGCCGCGAGGGGCAGCCCCGCTAACTATGGCTACACCTTC.

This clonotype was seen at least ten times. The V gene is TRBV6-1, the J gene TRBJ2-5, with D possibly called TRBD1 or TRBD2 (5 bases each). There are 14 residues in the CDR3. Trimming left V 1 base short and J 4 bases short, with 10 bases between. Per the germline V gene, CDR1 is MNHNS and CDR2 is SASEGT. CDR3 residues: CASSEVGGGETQYF. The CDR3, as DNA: TGTGCCAGCAGTGAAGTTGGGGGTGGAGAGACCCAGTACTTC.

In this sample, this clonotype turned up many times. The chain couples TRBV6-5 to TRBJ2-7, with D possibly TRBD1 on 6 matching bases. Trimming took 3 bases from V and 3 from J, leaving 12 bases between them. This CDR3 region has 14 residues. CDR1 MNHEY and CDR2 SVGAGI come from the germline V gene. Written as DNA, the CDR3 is TGTGCCAGCAGTTATAGTCAGGGGTTCTACGAGCAGTACTTC. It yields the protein CASSYSQGFYEQYF.

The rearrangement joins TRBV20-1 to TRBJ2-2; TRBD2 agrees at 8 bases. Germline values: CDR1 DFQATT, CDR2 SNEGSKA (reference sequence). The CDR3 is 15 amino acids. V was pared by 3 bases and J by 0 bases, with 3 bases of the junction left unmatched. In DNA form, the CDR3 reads TGCAGTGCTAGGCAGGGACTAGCGAACACCGGGGAGCTGTTTTTT. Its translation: CSARQGLANTGELFF.

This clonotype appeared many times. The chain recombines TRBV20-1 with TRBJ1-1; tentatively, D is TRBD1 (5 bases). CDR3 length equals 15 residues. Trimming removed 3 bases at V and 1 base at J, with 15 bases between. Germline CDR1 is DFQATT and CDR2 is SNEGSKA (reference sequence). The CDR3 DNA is TGCAGTGCTAGGTCAGTTCTAACAGGGAACACTGAAGCTTTCTTT. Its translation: CSARSVLTGNTEAFF.

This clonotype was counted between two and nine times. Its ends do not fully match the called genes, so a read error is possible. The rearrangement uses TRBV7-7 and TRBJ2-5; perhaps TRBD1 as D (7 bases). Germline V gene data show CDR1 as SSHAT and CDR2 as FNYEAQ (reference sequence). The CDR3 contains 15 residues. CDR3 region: CASSLNAGGGETQYF. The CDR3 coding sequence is TGTGCTAGCAGCTTAAATGCAGGGGGAGGAGAGACCCAGTACTTC.

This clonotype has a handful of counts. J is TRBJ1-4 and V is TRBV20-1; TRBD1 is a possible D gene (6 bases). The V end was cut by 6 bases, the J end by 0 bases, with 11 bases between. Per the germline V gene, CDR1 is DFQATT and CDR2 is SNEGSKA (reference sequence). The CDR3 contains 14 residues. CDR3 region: CSARTVATNEKLFF. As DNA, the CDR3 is TGCAGTGCCAGGACAGTTGCAACTAATGAAAAACTGTTTTTT.

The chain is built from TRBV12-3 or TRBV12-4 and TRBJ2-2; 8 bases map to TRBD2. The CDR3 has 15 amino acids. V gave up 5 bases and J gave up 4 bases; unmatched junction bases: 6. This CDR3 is CASSLSGAVTGELFF. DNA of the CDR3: TGTGCCAGCAGTCTTAGCGGGGCGGTCACCGGGGAGCTGTTTTTT.

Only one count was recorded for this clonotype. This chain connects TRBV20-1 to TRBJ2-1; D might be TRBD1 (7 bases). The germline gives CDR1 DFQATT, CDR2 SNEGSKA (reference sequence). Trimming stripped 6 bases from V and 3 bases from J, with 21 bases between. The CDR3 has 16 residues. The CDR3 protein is CSAIIRQGGYYNEQFF. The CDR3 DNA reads TGCAGTGCCATAATAAGACAGGGAGGATACTACAATGAGCAGTTCTTC.

The CDR3 DNA reads TGTGCCAGCAGTTTACTGTCTAGCGGGAGTTACGAGCAGTACTTC. Translating gives CASSLLSSGSYEQYF. V is TRBV28 and J is TRBJ2-7; 10 nucleotides align to TRBD2. The germline V gene encodes CDR1 MDHEN and CDR2 SYDVKM. The CDR3 sequence is 15 residues long. With 2 bases clipped from V and 4 bases from J, the junction kept 5 bases outside the gene matches.

The CDR3 reads CASSSRGTSNQPQHF. The CDR3 DNA sequence: TGTGCCAGCAGTAGCAGGGGAACTAGCAATCAGCCCCAGCATTTT. The chain is built from TRBV12-3 or TRBV12-4 and TRBJ1-5; D perhaps matches TRBD1 (6 bases). CDR3 length equals 15 residues. Trimming cost V 5 bases and J 0 bases, with 11 bases left between them.

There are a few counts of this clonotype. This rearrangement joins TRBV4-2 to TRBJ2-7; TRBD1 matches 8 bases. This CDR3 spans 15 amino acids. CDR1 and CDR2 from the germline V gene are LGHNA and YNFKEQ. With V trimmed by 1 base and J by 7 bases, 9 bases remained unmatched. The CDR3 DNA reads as TGTGCCAGCAGCCAAGTGGGGACAGGTCAAAGGGAGCAGTACTTC. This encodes CASSQVGTGQREQYF.

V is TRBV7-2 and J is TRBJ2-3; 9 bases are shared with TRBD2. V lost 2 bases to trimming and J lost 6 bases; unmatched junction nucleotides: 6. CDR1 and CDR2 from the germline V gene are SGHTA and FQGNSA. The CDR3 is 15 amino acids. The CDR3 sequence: CASSLSGGPQDTQYF. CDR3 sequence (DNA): TGTGCCAGCAGCTTAAGCGGGGGGCCTCAGGATACGCAGTATTTT.

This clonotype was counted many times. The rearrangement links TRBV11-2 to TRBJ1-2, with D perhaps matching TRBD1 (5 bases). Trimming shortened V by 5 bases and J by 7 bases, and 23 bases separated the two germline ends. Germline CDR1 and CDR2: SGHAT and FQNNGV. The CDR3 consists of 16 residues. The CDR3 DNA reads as TGTGCCAGCAGCAACCCCGGCCCCCCAGGGCTCGGTGGCTACACCTTC. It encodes CASSNPGPPGLGGYTF.

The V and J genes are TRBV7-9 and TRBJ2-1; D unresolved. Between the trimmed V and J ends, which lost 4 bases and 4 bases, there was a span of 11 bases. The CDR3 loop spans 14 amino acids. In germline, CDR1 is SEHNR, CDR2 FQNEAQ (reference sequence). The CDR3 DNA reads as TGTGCCAGCAGCTCCTACGCCTTGTACAATGAGCAGTTCTTC. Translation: CASSSYALYNEQFF.